The 5 T cell receptor beta chains below were found in one sample sequenced in a study of T cell responses to AZD1222 COVID-19 vaccine. Sequencing was performed with immunoSEQ multiplex PCR; in TCRdb, only in-frame clones are kept and a portion is missing. Of roughly 160,000 clones listed, roughly nine tenths are singletons. The sequences come from peripheral blood, collected on day 0 of AZD1222 vaccination. These receptors all come from an adult in good health.

The J gene is TRBJ2-7, the V gene TRBV11-2, with 12 bases lining up with TRBD1. V was pared by 4 bases and J by 7 bases, with 5 bases of the junction left unmatched. Germline lookup yields CDR1 SGHAT and CDR2 FQNNGV. The CDR3 runs 14 residues. CDR3 DNA sequence: TGTGCCAGCAGCTCGGGACAGGGGGCCAAGGAGCAGTACTTC. Its protein is CASSSGQGAKEQYF.

The CDR3 loop reads CASSYSGQERV. Here the CDR3 DNA reads TGTGCCAGCAGTTACTCCGGACAGGAACGGGTC. The V gene is TRBV6-2 or TRBV6-3, the J gene TRBJ2-7, with 7 bases identical to TRBD1. Germline V gene data show CDR1 as MNHEY and CDR2 as SVGEGT. The CDR3 consists of 11 residues.

The chain joins TRBV25-1 to TRBJ2-3; 7 bases agree with TRBD1. Germline V gene data show CDR1 as MGHDK and CDR2 as SYGVNS. With V trimmed by 8 bases and J by 3 bases, 14 bases remained unmatched. The CDR3 runs to 16 residues. The CDR3 DNA reads as TGTGCCAGCGGACCCATAAGGGGGCGAGGTACAGATACGCAGTATTTT. Amino acids: CASGPIRGRGTDTQYF.

In nucleotides, the CDR3 is TGCGCCAGCAGCTCATCGGCGATGGGCGGGGGAAACGAGCAGTACTTC. Protein: CASSSSAMGGGNEQYF. The chain recombines TRBV4-3 with TRBJ2-7; 7 bases agree with TRBD2. The CDR3 is 16 amino acids. CDR1 LGHNA and CDR2 YSLEER come from the germline V gene. V trimming: 5 bases; J trimming: 5 bases; junction bases outside the gene matches: 15.

The rearrangement joins TRBV18 to TRBJ2-3; 9 bases map to TRBD2. J gave up 3 bases and V 3 bases, and 13 bases lay outside the gene matches. The CDR3 runs to 18 residues. The V gene's germline CDR1 is KGHSH and CDR2 LQKENI. CDR3: CASSPLRFAGGQTDTQYF. The CDR3 region has the DNA TGTGCCAGCTCACCCCTCCGGTTTGCGGGGGGGCAGACAGATACGCAGTATTTT. Based on the CDR3 plus reference TRBV18 and TRBJ2-3, the full variable domain is NAGVMQNPRHLVRRRGQEARLRCSPMKGHSHVYWYRQLPEEGLKFMVYLQKENIIDESGMPKERFSAEFPKEGPSILRIQQVVRGDSAAYFCASSPLRFAGGQTDTQYFGPGTRLTVL.